A selection of T cell receptor beta chains follows, all from one sample in a study of OX40 agonist ivuxolimab in advanced cancers. Measured with immunoSEQ multiplex PCR; TCRdb has only the in-frame clones, and not every one. Of tens of thousands of clones listed, 80% to 90% were seen once; the top ten hold more than 12%. The material was CD4+ or CD8+ T cells sorted from blood, obtained in a trial of the OX40 agonist ivuxolimab. Source of these receptors: an adult with an advanced solid tumor such as melanoma, head and neck, liver or kidney cancer. The conserved cysteine and the conserved F or W are not part of the CDR3 here.

cdr3_length: 14; v_call: TRBV9; cdr3_aa: ASSATSFVSTGELF
cdr3_length: 11; v_call: TRBV10-2; cdr3_aa: ASTGGGGYEQY
cdr3_length: 12; v_call: TRBV2; cdr3_aa: ASSEWLAGYEQY
cdr3_length: 11; v_call: TRBV27; cdr3_aa: ASSRVDSYEQY
cdr3_length: 9; v_call: TRBV27; cdr3_aa: ASSLGGPLH
cdr3_length: 14; v_call: TRBV27; cdr3_aa: ASSLDMSSYNSPLH
cdr3_length: 12; v_call: TRBV9; cdr3_aa: ASSAGDTFYEQY
cdr3_length: 11; v_call: TRBV6-6; cdr3_aa: ASSFDRYYEQY
cdr3_length: 11; v_call: TRBV5-6; cdr3_aa: ASSLGVSYEQY
cdr3_length: 9; v_call: TRBV28; cdr3_aa: ASSTDYEQY
cdr3_length: 16; v_call: TRBV2; cdr3_aa: ASSEVGGTTSSYNEQF
cdr3_length: 12; v_call: TRBV5-1; cdr3_aa: ASSLRGAVYEQF
cdr3_length: 12; v_call: TRBV7-9; cdr3_aa: ASSFPGRDYGYT
cdr3_length: 11; v_call: TRBV30; cdr3_aa: AWSETGASEAF
cdr3_length: 12; v_call: TRBV7-2; cdr3_aa: ASSLGFGGYEQY
cdr3_length: 14; v_call: TRBV27; cdr3_aa: ASSLRGAASNQPQH